These 23 T cell receptor beta chains share one sample of origin, sequenced in a study of blood T cell repertoires in COVID-19. Libraries were prepared by immunoSEQ multiplex PCR; TCRdb keeps only in-frame clonotypes and omits some of them. The table records 380,000 or so clones, roughly 88% of them present only once. The material sequenced was PBMCs or T cells enriched from blood (not recorded which). These receptor sequences come from a woman aged 40-49 years with acute COVID-19.

The chain joins TRBV4-2 to TRBJ2-3; 13 bases align to TRBD2. The germline V gene encodes CDR1 LGHNA and CDR2 YNFKEQ. V shed 1 base, J shed 2 bases, and the junction held 3 bases outside the gene matches. The CDR3 runs 17 residues. CDR3 sequence reads: CASSQGLAGGLTDTQYF. CDR3 DNA: TGTGCCAGCAGCCAAGGACTAGCGGGGGGCCTCACAGATACGCAGTATTTT.

The chain couples TRBV7-7 to TRBJ2-1, with 12 positions matching TRBD2. Germline CDR1 reads SSHAT; CDR2 reads FNYEAQ (reference sequence). The CDR3 has 15 amino acids. The V gene end was trimmed by 4 bases and the J gene end by 7 bases; junction bases not matched to a gene: 5. The CDR3 is CASSSGLAGPNEQFF. The CDR3 DNA follows: TGTGCCAGCAGCTCAGGACTAGCGGGGCCTAATGAGCAGTTCTTC. Complete variable domain (other parts from reference TRBV7-7 and TRBJ2-1): GAGVSQSPRYKVTKRGQDVTLRCDPISSHATLYWYQQALGQGPEFLTYFNYEAQPDKSGLPSDRFSAERPEGSISTLTIQRTEQRDSAMYRCASSSGLAGPNEQFFGPGTRLTVL.

A note on this clone: Other DNA sequences in this sample translate to the same CDR3. CDR3 sequence: CASSPGQGNTGELFF. The CDR3 DNA follows: TGCGCCAGCAGCCCCGGACAGGGGAACACCGGGGAGCTGTTTTTT. This chain joins TRBV5-1 and TRBJ2-2; 8 nucleotides align to TRBD1. This CDR3 has 15 amino acids. Trimming took 4 bases from V and 1 from J; bases not matched to a gene: 3. Germline values: CDR1 SGHRS, CDR2 YFSETQ. Full variable domain (outside the CDR3, taken from reference TRBV5-1 and TRBJ2-2): KAGVTQTPRYLIKTRGQQVTLSCSPISGHRSVSWYQQTPGQGLQFLFEYFSETQRNKGNFPGRFSGRQFSNSRSEMNVSTLELGDSALYLCASSPGQGNTGELFFGEGSRLTVL.

J is TRBJ1-2 and V is TRBV6-5; maybe TRBD1 (5 bases). The germline CDR1 and CDR2 sequences are MNHEY and SVGAGI. The CDR3 is made up of 15 amino acids. Trimming removed 6 bases from V and 5 bases from J, with 19 bases in between. The CDR3 loop is CASRSVGASQYGYTF. CDR3 bases: TGTGCCAGCAGGTCCGTAGGGGCGAGCCAATATGGCTACACCTTC.

The CDR3, as DNA: TGTGCCAGCAGTGAAGGGTGGGCAGGACTTTCTCTAAGCACCTTC. It encodes CASSEGWAGLSLSTF. This chain links TRBV2 with TRBJ1-2, with no clear D. The germline gives CDR1 SNHLY, CDR2 FYNNEI. V lost 1 base and J lost 13, with 22 bases in between. The length of the CDR3 is 15 residues.

The V gene is TRBV3-1 (or the pseudogene TRBV3-2), the J gene TRBJ1-2, with D uncertain. V was trimmed by 1 base and J by 5 bases, leaving 14 bases between them. This CDR3 has 15 residues. Per the germline V gene, CDR1 is LGHDT and CDR2 is YNNKEL (reference sequence). The CDR3 sequence: CASSQGIADKYGYTF. The CDR3 bases are TGTGCCAGCAGCCAAGGTATCGCGGATAAATATGGCTACACCTTC.

The V call is TRBV7-9, the J call TRBJ2-6, with D tentatively TRBD1 (5 bases). Trimming left V 0 bases short and J 2 bases short, with 8 bases between. Germline CDR1 SEHNR, CDR2 FQNEAQ (reference sequence). This CDR3 is built from 16 residues. CDR3 residues: CASSLAGRAGANVLTF. In DNA form, the CDR3 reads TGTGCCAGCAGCTTAGCAGGCAGGGCTGGGGCCAACGTCCTGACTTTC.

The CDR3 sequence: CASRDPDGNNYGYTF. CDR3 in DNA: TGTGCCAGCAGGGACCCGGACGGGAATAACTATGGCTACACCTTC. This rearrangement joins TRBV6-5 to TRBJ1-2; no clear D. Trimming removed 6 bases from V and 1 base from J, with 15 bases in between. Germline loops: CDR1 MNHEY, CDR2 SVGAGI. The CDR3 loop spans 15 amino acids.

For this clone: At one of its ends the junction is not consistent with the germline gene, which may arise from a read error. The CDR3 sequence: CASRGTSEHRGTHTQYF. CDR3 in DNA: TGTGCCAGCAGGGGGACTAGCGAGCACAGGGGCACACATACGCAGTATTTT. This chain links TRBV2 with TRBJ2-3, with 10 bases matching TRBD2. The CDR3 runs to 17 residues. Germline V lookup: CDR1 SNHLY, CDR2 FYNNEI. The full variable domain, with the rest looked up from reference TRBV2 and TRBJ2-3, is EPEVTQTPSHQVTQMGQEVILRCVPISNHLYFYWYRQILGQKVEFLVSFYNNEISEKSEIFDDQFSVERPDGSNFTLKIRSTKLEDSAMYFCASRGTSEHRGTHTQYFGPGTRLTVL.

The J gene is TRBJ1-1, the V gene TRBV5-1; a weak D match, TRBD1 (5 bases). Germline CDR1 and CDR2: SGHRS and YFSETQ. This CDR3 region has 16 residues. V lost 2 bases and J lost 5, with 19 bases in between. The CDR3 here is CASSFVEIGVRTEAFF. The CDR3 nucleotides read TGCGCCAGCAGCTTCGTTGAGATAGGGGTGAGAACTGAAGCTTTCTTT.

The chain couples TRBV1 to TRBJ1-5; the D call TRBD1 from the table was never checked on the DNA. TRBV1 is termed a pseudogene. The CDR3 has 15 amino acids. CDR3 amino acids: CTSSQDRQGNQPQHF. Written as DNA, the CDR3 is TGCACCAGCAGCCAAGACAGACAGGGCAATCAGCCCCAGCATTTT.

The chain has TRBV25-1 and TRBJ1-3; no clear D gene. This CDR3 has 12 amino acids. V lost 7 bases and J 2 bases, leaving 6 bases between the germline ends. CDR1 is MGHDK, CDR2 SYGVNS, per germline. CDR3 sequence (DNA): TGTGCCAGCATATCAGCTGGAAACACCATATATTTT. Its translation: CASISAGNTIYF.

In the case of this clone: In the same sample, other DNA sequences code for this CDR3. The chain uses TRBV9 and TRBJ1-2; 7 bases match TRBD1. The CDR3 covers 14 residues. V shed 0 bases and J 2 bases; nucleotides not matched to a gene: 1. Per germline, CDR1 SGDLS and CDR2 YYNGEE. The CDR3 DNA reads as TGTGCCAGCAGCGTAGGACAGGGAAACTATGGCTACACCTTC. It translates to CASSVGQGNYGYTF. Combining the CDR3 with reference TRBV9 and TRBJ1-2 gives the whole variable domain DSGVTQTPKHLITATGQRVTLRCSPRSGDLSVYWYQQSLDQGLQFLIQYYNGEERAKGNILERFSAQQFPDLHSELNLSSLELGDSALYFCASSVGQGNYGYTFGSGTRLTVV.

The rearrangement joins TRBV20-1 to TRBJ1-5; TRBD1 matches 8 bases. V shed 3 bases, J shed 7 bases, and the junction held 8 bases outside the gene matches. Germline CDR1 DFQATT, CDR2 SNEGSKA (reference sequence). This CDR3 spans 14 amino acids. CDR3 nucleotides: TGCAGTGCTAGTACGGACAGGGCTAGGCAGCCCCAGCATTTT. This codes for CSASTDRARQPQHF.

The rearrangement links TRBV2 to TRBJ1-1, with a weak D call TRBD1 (6 bases). The CDR3 loop spans 14 amino acids. Germline V CDR1 and CDR2: SNHLY, FYNNEI. The germline V and J ends were trimmed by 6 bases and 5 bases, with 16 bases remaining between them. CDR3 nucleotide sequence: TGTGCCAGCAGAGGGACACGGGGGGGGACTGAAGCTTTCTTT. It encodes CASRGTRGGTEAFF.

In the case of this clone: Other DNA sequences in this specimen translate into the identical CDR3. The rearrangement joins TRBV3-1 (or the pseudogene TRBV3-2) to TRBJ1-2, with a weak D call TRBD1 (6 bases). Trimming cost V 6 bases and J 2 bases, with 10 bases left between them. There are 13 residues in the CDR3. Per the germline V gene, CDR1 is LGHDT and CDR2 is YNNKEL (reference sequence). The CDR3 DNA is TGTGCCAGCAGTCCGGACAGAAACTATGGCTACACCTTC. It is translated as CASSPDRNYGYTF.

This chain links TRBV7-2 with TRBJ1-1; 7 bases agree with TRBD1. This CDR3 contains 13 residues. The J segment lost 6 bases and the V segment lost 3 bases, leaving 4 bases of the junction unmatched. From germline, CDR1 is SGHTA and CDR2 FQGNSA. The CDR3 loop reads CASSLLDRAEAFF. The CDR3 DNA follows: TGTGCCAGCAGCTTGCTCGACAGGGCTGAAGCTTTCTTT.

The V and J genes are TRBV5-1 and TRBJ1-4; no reliable D call. Germline loops: CDR1 SGHRS, CDR2 YFSETQ. The CDR3 covers 15 residues. The V gene lost 4 bases and the J gene lost 2 bases, with 12 bases spanning the gap. The CDR3 bases are TGCGCCAGCAGCCAAGCTGTAGTCACTAATGAAAAACTGTTTTTT. This sequence encodes CASSQAVVTNEKLFF.

The chain combines TRBV7-8 with TRBJ1-5; 8 positions agree with TRBD1. V lost 6 bases, J lost 3 bases, and 10 bases stayed unmatched. Germline CDR1 and CDR2: SGHVS and FQNEAQ. The CDR3 spans 16 residues. DNA of the CDR3: TGTGCCAGCAGTCCTCGGACAGGGAAGTCCAATCAGCCCCAGCATTTT. This codes for CASSPRTGKSNQPQHF.

The chain couples TRBV29-1 to TRBJ1-3, with 8 nucleotides matching TRBD1. Germline trimming cut 6 bases from V and 1 base from J; bases unmatched to any gene: 5. The CDR3 has 14 residues. CDR1 and CDR2 (germline): SQVTM, ANQGSEA. CDR3 loop: CSVLDRGSGNTIYF. CDR3 nucleotides: TGCAGCGTCCTAGACAGGGGTTCTGGAAACACCATATATTTT.

This chain links TRBV7-9 with TRBJ2-5; 7 bases agree with TRBD1. This CDR3 has 16 residues. Trimming at V came to 5 bases and at J to 5 bases, leaving 14 bases not matched to a gene. CDR1 is SEHNR, CDR2 FQNEAQ, per germline (reference sequence). This CDR3 reads CASSQGVGQTLETQYF. DNA of the CDR3: TGTGCCAGCAGCCAGGGAGTGGGACAGACCCTGGAGACCCAGTACTTC.

The chain links TRBV19 to TRBJ2-7; TRBD1 aligns across 10 bases. The CDR3 sequence is 15 residues long. Per the germline V gene, CDR1 is LNHDA and CDR2 is SQIVND (reference sequence). V was clipped by 5 bases and J by 7 bases; unmatched bases: 11. In nucleotides, the CDR3 is TGTGCCAGTAGTTACCGGGGACAGGGGTTTCGAGAGCAGTACTTC. It encodes CASSYRGQGFREQYF.

The chain is built from TRBV3-1 (or the pseudogene TRBV3-2) and TRBJ2-1; 9 bases match TRBD2. V trimming: 8 bases; J trimming: 6 bases; junction bases outside the gene matches: 11. Germline loops: CDR1 LGHDT, CDR2 YNNKEL (reference sequence). This CDR3 spans 15 amino acids. The CDR3 reads CASGEFGTSRNEQFF. Here the CDR3 DNA reads TGTGCCAGCGGGGAGTTCGGGACTAGCCGCAATGAGCAGTTCTTC.